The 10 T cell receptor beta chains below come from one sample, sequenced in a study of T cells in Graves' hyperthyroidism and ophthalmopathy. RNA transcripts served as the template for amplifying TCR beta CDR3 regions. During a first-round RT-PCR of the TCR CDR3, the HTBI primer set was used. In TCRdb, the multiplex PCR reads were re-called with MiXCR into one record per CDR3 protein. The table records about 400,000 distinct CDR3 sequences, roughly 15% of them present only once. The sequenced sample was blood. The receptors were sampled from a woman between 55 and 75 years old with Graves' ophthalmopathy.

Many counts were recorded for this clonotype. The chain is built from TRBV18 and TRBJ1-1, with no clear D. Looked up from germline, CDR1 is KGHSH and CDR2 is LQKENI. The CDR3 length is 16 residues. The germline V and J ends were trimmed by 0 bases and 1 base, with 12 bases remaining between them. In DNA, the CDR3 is TGTGCCAGCTCACCACCGGGCGCGCGGGCGAACACTGAAGCTTTCTTT. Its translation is CASSPPGARANTEAFF.

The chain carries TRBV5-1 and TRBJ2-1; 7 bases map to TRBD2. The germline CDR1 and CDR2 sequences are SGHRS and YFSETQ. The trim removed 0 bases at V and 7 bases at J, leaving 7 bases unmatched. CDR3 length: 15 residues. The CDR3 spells CASSLVLAEGNEQFF. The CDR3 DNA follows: TGCGCCAGCAGCTTGGTTCTAGCGGAAGGGAATGAGCAGTTCTTC.

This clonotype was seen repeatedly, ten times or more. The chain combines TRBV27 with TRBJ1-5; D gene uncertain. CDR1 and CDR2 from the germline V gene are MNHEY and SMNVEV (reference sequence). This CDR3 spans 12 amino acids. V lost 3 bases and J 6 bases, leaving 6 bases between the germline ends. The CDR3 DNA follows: TGTGCCAGCAGTTTGACTCGTCAGCCCCAGCATTTT. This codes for CASSLTRQPQHF.

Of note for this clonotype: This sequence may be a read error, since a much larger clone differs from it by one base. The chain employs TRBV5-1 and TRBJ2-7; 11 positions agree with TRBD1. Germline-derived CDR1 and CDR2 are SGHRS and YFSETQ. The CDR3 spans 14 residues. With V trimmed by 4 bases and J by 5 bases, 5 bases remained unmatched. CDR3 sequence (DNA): TGCGCCAGCAGCAAGGACAGGGGGCGACACGAGCAGTACTTC. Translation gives CASSKDRGRHEQYF.

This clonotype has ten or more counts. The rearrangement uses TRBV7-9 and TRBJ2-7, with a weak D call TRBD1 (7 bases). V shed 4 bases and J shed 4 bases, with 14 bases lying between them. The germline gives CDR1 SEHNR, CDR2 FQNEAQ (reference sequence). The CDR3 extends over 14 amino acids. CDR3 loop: CASSYAGQWYEQYF. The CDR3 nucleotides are TGTGCCAGCAGCTACGCGGGACAGTGGTACGAGCAGTACTTC.

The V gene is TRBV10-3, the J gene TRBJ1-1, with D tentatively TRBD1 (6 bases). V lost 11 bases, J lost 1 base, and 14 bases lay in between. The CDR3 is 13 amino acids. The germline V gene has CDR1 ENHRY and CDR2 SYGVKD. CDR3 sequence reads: CAAGQRGNTEAFF. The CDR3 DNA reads TGTGCCGCGGGACAACGGGGGAACACTGAAGCTTTCTTT.

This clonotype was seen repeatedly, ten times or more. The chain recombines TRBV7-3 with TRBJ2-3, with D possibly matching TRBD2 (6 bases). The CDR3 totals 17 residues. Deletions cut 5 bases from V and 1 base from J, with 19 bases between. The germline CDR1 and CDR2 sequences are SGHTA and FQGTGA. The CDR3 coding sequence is TGTGCCAGCAGCCTCTCGCGGCCTAGCGTAGGCACAGATACGCAGTATTTT. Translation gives CASSLSRPSVGTDTQYF.

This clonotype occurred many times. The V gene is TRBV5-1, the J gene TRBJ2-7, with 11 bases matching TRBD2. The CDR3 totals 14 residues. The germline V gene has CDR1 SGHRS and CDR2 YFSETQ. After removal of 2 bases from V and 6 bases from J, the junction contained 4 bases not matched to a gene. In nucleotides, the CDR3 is TGCGCCAGCAGCTTTAGCGGGAGGGCACCCGAGCAGTACTTC. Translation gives CASSFSGRAPEQYF.

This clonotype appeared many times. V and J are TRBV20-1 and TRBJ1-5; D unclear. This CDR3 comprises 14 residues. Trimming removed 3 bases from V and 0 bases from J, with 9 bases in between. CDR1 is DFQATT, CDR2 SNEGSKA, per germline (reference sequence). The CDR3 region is CSASPGFSNQPQHF. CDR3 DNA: TGCAGTGCTAGTCCAGGCTTTAGCAATCAGCCCCAGCATTTT.

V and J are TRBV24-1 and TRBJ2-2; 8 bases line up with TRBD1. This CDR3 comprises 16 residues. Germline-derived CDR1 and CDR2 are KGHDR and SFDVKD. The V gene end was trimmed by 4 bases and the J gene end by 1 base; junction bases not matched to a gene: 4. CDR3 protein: CATSDSGQENTGELFF. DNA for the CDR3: TGTGCCACCAGTGACTCGGGACAGGAGAACACCGGGGAGCTGTTTTTT.